These 29 T cell receptor beta chains originate from one sample sequenced in a study of blood T cells in healthy people across ages. Using a J-beta primer mix together with a sample-barcoded 5' primer, a second PCR was run for roughly 6 to 11 cycles. One entry per CDR3 protein, called by TCRdb with MiXCR from the 5' RACE reads. The data hold hundreds of thousands of distinct CDR3 sequences, with around half observed a single time. The source material was blood. Receptors were obtained from an elderly man in good health.

This clonotype was counted between two and nine times. The chain carries TRBV19 and TRBJ2-7; possibly TRBD1 for D (5 bases). Germline values: CDR1 LNHDA, CDR2 SQIVND (reference sequence). Trimming pared 5 bases from V and 4 bases from J, leaving 15 bases between. The CDR3 spans 14 residues. The CDR3 loop is CASSPNRLGYEQYF. In nucleotides, the CDR3 is TGTGCCAGTAGTCCCAACAGGCTCGGGTACGAGCAGTACTTC.

The table lists this clonotype with many counts. The chain couples TRBV19 to TRBJ2-7; no clear D. The germline V gene has CDR1 LNHDA and CDR2 SQIVND (reference sequence). With 5 bases removed from V and 0 bases from J, the gap between germline ends came to 8 bases. The CDR3 spans 13 residues. Written as DNA, the CDR3 is TGTGCCAGTAGTCCGGGTGACTCCTACGAGCAGTACTTC. Its translation is CASSPGDSYEQYF.

As concerns this clonotype: One base away lies a much larger clone, so this may be a sequencing read error. The gene calls are TRBV7-2 and TRBJ2-3, with D maybe TRBD2 (5 bases). From germline, CDR1 is SGHTA and CDR2 FQGNSA. The CDR3 sequence is 15 residues long. The CDR3 coding sequence is TGTGCCAGCAGCTTAGACCCGGGGAGCACAGATGCGCAGTATTTT. Protein sequence: CASSLDPGSTDAQYF. Combining the CDR3 with reference TRBV7-2 and TRBJ2-3 gives the whole variable domain GAGVSQSPSNKVTEKGKDVELRCDPISGHTALYWYRQSLGQGLEFLIYFQGNSAPDKSGLPSDRFSAERTGGSVSTLTIQRTQQEDSAVYLCASSLDPGSTDAQYFGPGTRLTVL.

The chain combines TRBV6-5 with TRBJ2-7; tentatively, D is TRBD1 (6 bases). Trimming pared 8 bases from V and 1 base from J, leaving 12 bases between. The V gene's germline CDR1 is MNHEY and CDR2 SVGAGI. The CDR3 sequence is 13 residues long. CDR3 loop: CASAPDSSYEQYF. In DNA, the CDR3 is TGTGCCAGCGCACCGGACAGTTCCTACGAGCAGTACTTC.

The CDR3 loop is CSAAAGTGASGANVLTF. The CDR3 coding sequence is TGCAGTGCTGCCGCCGGGACAGGGGCATCTGGGGCCAACGTCCTGACTTTC. V usage is TRBV20-1 and J usage is TRBJ2-6, with TRBD1 matching 10 bases. CDR3 length: 17 residues. V dropped 5 bases and J dropped 1; count of bases not matched to a gene: 8. Germline V gives CDR1 DFQATT, CDR2 SNEGSKA (reference sequence).

The V gene is TRBV9, the J gene TRBJ1-5; no clear D gene. The germline V gene encodes CDR1 SGDLS and CDR2 YYNGEE. V shed 3 bases and J shed 0 bases, with 10 bases lying between them. The CDR3 spans 15 residues. CDR3: CASSARADSNQPQHF. The CDR3 nucleotides read TGTGCCAGCAGCGCAAGGGCGGATAGCAATCAGCCCCAGCATTTT.

This chain connects TRBV2 to TRBJ1-5, with 8 bases lining up with TRBD1. There are 15 residues in the CDR3. Germline values: CDR1 SNHLY, CDR2 FYNNEI. Trimming took 5 bases from V and 9 from J; bases not matched to a gene: 12. The CDR3 region has the DNA TGTGCCAGCAGTCTTATCCGAGGACAGGGACCGCCCCAGCATTTT. This codes for CASSLIRGQGPPQHF.

This clonotype has just a few counts. The J gene is TRBJ2-7, the V gene TRBV4-2, with 11 bases identical to TRBD2. This CDR3 spans 16 amino acids. Looked up from germline, CDR1 is LGHNA and CDR2 is YNFKEQ. V was pared by 3 bases and J by 0 bases, with 4 bases of the junction left unmatched. CDR3 DNA: TGTGCCAGCAGCCATTCGGGACTAGCGGACTCCTACGAGCAGTACTTC. Translated, it gives CASSHSGLADSYEQYF.

This clonotype was recorded a few times. The rearrangement uses TRBV28 and TRBJ2-7, with a weak D call TRBD1 (6 bases). There are 13 residues in the CDR3. Germline CDR1 is MDHEN and CDR2 is SYDVKM. V lost 6 bases and J lost 6, with 15 bases in between. This CDR3 is CASRTPQGREQYF. CDR3 nucleotide sequence: TGTGCCAGCAGGACCCCACAGGGCCGCGAGCAGTACTTC.

On this clonotype: The germline gene is not matched at one end of the junction; a read error may be the cause. The gene calls are TRBV24-1 and TRBJ2-3; D not resolved. The CDR3 totals 15 residues. CDR1 and CDR2 from the germline V gene are KGHDR and SFDVKD. The CDR3 spells CTTSDPTFSLDTQYF. CDR3 in DNA: TGTACCACCAGTGATCCAACTTTTTCATTAGATACGCAGTATTTT.

This clonotype was counted a few times. The J gene is TRBJ2-3, the V gene TRBV28, with 7 bases fitting TRBD1. The CDR3 sequence is 14 residues long. V dropped 6 bases and J dropped 0; count of bases not matched to a gene: 3. CDR1 and CDR2 from the germline V gene are MDHEN and SYDVKM. As DNA, the CDR3 is TGTGCCAGCAGGCCGACAGGGAGCACAGATACGCAGTATTTT. As protein: CASRPTGSTDTQYF.

V gene TRBV7-2 combines with J gene TRBJ2-3; unclear D gene. Germline V lookup: CDR1 SGHTA, CDR2 FQGNSA. Between the trimmed V and J ends, which lost 4 bases and 3 bases, there was a span of 14 bases. The CDR3 has 15 residues. The CDR3 is CASSYRTPRTDTQYF. The CDR3 nucleotides are TGTGCCAGCAGCTACCGGACGCCTCGTACAGATACGCAGTATTTT.

The chain has TRBV5-1 and TRBJ2-5; perhaps TRBD1 as D (5 bases). Germline lookup yields CDR1 SGHRS and CDR2 YFSETQ. V was shortened by 7 bases and J by 2 bases, with 18 bases between the two germline ends. The CDR3 loop spans 15 amino acids. CDR3 in amino acids: CASGLFPRAQETQYF. The CDR3 bases are TGCGCCAGCGGCCTTTTTCCCAGGGCTCAAGAGACCCAGTACTTC.

The chain employs TRBV6-1 and TRBJ2-7; D ambiguous. The end of the DNA is better explained by TRBJ2-5, so the J call may be wrong. Per germline, CDR1 MNHNS and CDR2 SASEGT. This CDR3 is 17 amino acids long. The CDR3 nucleotides read TGTGCCAGCAGTGAATCCCGGGCGGAGCTCGAGAGAGAGACCCAGTACTTC. As protein: CASSESRAELERETQYF.

The genes are TRBV6-5 and TRBJ2-1; TRBD2 matches at 8 bases. Germline V gene lookup returns CDR1 MNHEY and CDR2 SVGAGI. The J segment lost 0 bases and the V segment lost 0 bases, leaving 7 bases of the junction unmatched. The CDR3 totals 18 residues. The CDR3 region is CASSYSSGTSRSYNEQFF. In nucleotides, the CDR3 is TGTGCCAGCAGTTACTCGAGTGGGACTAGTCGCTCCTACAATGAGCAGTTCTTC.

The V gene is TRBV28, the J gene TRBJ2-7; 11 bases are a match to TRBD2. Judging by the DNA end, TRBJ2-4 fits better; the J call may be wrong. CDR1 and CDR2 from the germline V gene are MDHEN and SYDVKM. This CDR3 contains 15 residues. The CDR3 protein is CASSLPTSGRDIQYF. The CDR3, as DNA: TGTGCCAGCAGTTTACCAACTAGCGGGAGAGACATTCAGTACTTC.

The CDR3 region is CASSKTGTGGLEQFF. The CDR3 DNA follows: TGTGCCAGCAGCAAAACCGGGACAGGGGGCCTGGAGCAGTTCTTC. The chain uses TRBV28 and TRBJ2-1; 12 positions agree with TRBD1. J lost 10 bases, V lost 6 bases, and 10 bases had no gene match. The CDR3 sequence is 15 residues long. Germline V gene data show CDR1 as MDHEN and CDR2 as SYDVKM.

V gene TRBV9 combines with J gene TRBJ2-7; no firm D call. V lost 0 bases and J lost 10, with 14 bases in between. This CDR3 is 13 amino acids long. The germline V gene has CDR1 SGDLS and CDR2 YYNGEE. DNA of the CDR3: TGTGCCAGCAGCGTAGGACCGAGACATGACCAGTACTTC. Protein product: CASSVGPRHDQYF.

This clonotype was seen ten or more times. The chain recombines TRBV5-1 with TRBJ2-3, with D perhaps matching TRBD1 (6 bases). Trimming removed 4 bases at V and 4 bases at J, with 16 bases between. Germline V gene lookup returns CDR1 SGHRS and CDR2 YFSETQ. The CDR3 covers 15 residues. For the CDR3, the DNA is TGCGCCAGCAGCACTGAGGGGGTTGGTTCAGATACGCAGTATTTT. Its translation is CASSTEGVGSDTQYF.

This clonotype was detected only a few times. V is TRBV10-3 and J is TRBJ2-7; D possibly corresponds to TRBD2 (6 bases). Germline CDR1 reads ENHRY; CDR2 reads SYGVKD. The ends were cut back, 3 bases at V and 2 bases at J, with 17 bases in the middle. This CDR3 spans 16 amino acids. CDR3 sequence: CAISDYGLPFTYEQYF. The CDR3 DNA reads TGTGCCATCAGTGACTATGGACTACCCTTCACCTACGAGCAGTACTTC.

The chain carries TRBV25-1 and TRBJ1-4; 9 positions agree with TRBD1. The CDR3 extends over 15 amino acids. CDR1 is MGHDK, CDR2 SYGVNS, per germline. J lost 5 bases, V lost 6 bases, and 7 bases had no gene match. CDR3 nucleotides: TGTGCCAGCAGAGCCGGGACAGGGACGAATGAAAAACTGTTTTTT. It specifies CASRAGTGTNEKLFF.

This clonotype was seen more than once but under ten times. The chain employs TRBV5-1 and TRBJ2-7; 8 bases are shared with TRBD2. V lost 0 bases and J lost 7; bases outside the gene matches: 6. Germline V gene data show CDR1 as SGHRS and CDR2 as YFSETQ. The CDR3 length is 14 residues. CDR3 DNA sequence: TGCGCCAGCAGCTTGGCAGCGGGGGCCCGGGAGCAGTACTTC. It codes for CASSLAAGAREQYF.

The genes are TRBV10-3 and TRBJ2-3; D is unresolved. Germline V gene sequence: CDR1 ENHRY, CDR2 SYGVKD. The CDR3 is made up of 14 amino acids. Trimming removed 0 bases at V and 2 bases at J, with 6 bases between. CDR3 DNA sequence: TGTGCCATCAGTGAGTCGCTATTCACAGATACGCAGTATTTT. This gives the protein CAISESLFTDTQYF.

This sequence joins TRBV5-1 and TRBJ1-1; D call uncertain. This CDR3 is 12 amino acids long. CDR1 and CDR2 from the germline V gene are SGHRS and YFSETQ. V lost 0 bases and J 11 bases, leaving 11 bases between the germline ends. In DNA, the CDR3 is TGCGCCAGCAGCTTGGACCGACGAAGCGCTTTCTTT. As protein: CASSLDRRSAFF.

The V and J genes are TRBV4-1 and TRBJ1-2; TRBD1 matches 11 bases. The CDR3 sequence is 17 residues long. Germline V gives CDR1 MGHRA, CDR2 YSYEKL. The V segment lost 0 bases and the J segment 4 bases; nucleotides outside the gene matches: 7. The CDR3 sequence: CASSQDPDRGLSYGYTF. The CDR3 DNA reads as TGCGCCAGCAGCCAAGATCCGGACAGGGGGCTCAGCTATGGCTACACCTTC.

The CDR3 is CASSLGTAVYEQYF. Written as DNA, the CDR3 is TGTGCCAGCAGTCTCGGGACTGCAGTCTACGAGCAGTACTTC. The chain couples TRBV6-5 to TRBJ2-7, with D perhaps matching TRBD2 (6 bases). CDR3 length: 14 residues. V was cut by 5 bases and J by 3 bases, with 14 bases left in between. Germline V gives CDR1 MNHEY, CDR2 SVGAGI.

This clonotype was detected ten times or more. This chain links TRBV5-1 with TRBJ2-3; D not resolved. The V gene's germline CDR1 is SGHRS and CDR2 YFSETQ. Deletions cut 1 base from V and 1 base from J, with 7 bases between. CDR3 length: 14 amino acids. CDR3 DNA: TGCGCCAGCAGCTTGACGGCGGGCACAGATACGCAGTATTTT. Protein sequence: CASSLTAGTDTQYF. Filled out from reference TRBV5-1 and TRBJ2-3, the complete variable domain reads KAGVTQTPRYLIKTRGQQVTLSCSPISGHRSVSWYQQTPGQGLQFLFEYFSETQRNKGNFPGRFSGRQFSNSRSEMNVSTLELGDSALYLCASSLTAGTDTQYFGPGTRLTVL.

J is TRBJ2-1 and V is TRBV20-1; TRBD2 matches 10 bases. The CDR3 loop spans 14 amino acids. Germline CDR1 DFQATT, CDR2 SNEGSKA (reference sequence). The junction had 4 bases not matched to a gene; V was cut back by 4 bases and J by 4 bases. The DNA of the CDR3 is TGCAGTGCTAAGGGACTAGCGTTTTACAATGAGCAGTTCTTC. Its protein product is CSAKGLAFYNEQFF.

The chain joins TRBV29-1 to TRBJ2-1; possibly TRBD2 for D (7 bases). CDR3 size: 12 residues. From germline, CDR1 is SQVTM and CDR2 ANQGSEA. The V gene lost 7 bases and the J gene lost 7 bases, with 14 bases spanning the gap. The CDR3 DNA follows: TGCAGCGGCGGGGGACAATCGAATGAGCAGTTCTTC. Amino acid sequence: CSGGGQSNEQFF.